These T cell receptor beta chains were read from a single sample in a study of cytomegalovirus exposure and HLA in healthy donors. Clones were read by immunoSEQ multiplex PCR, and TCRdb kept only the in-frame ones, dropping some. The sample shows 95,000 to 150,000 clones, around 68% of them seen only once. Sequenced sample: PBMCs. The receptors derive from a middle-aged man in good health and CMV-seropositive. Each CDR3 is given with its conserved first and last residue. The D gene is left open where the match is weak. The size of a clone is reported for some rows only, either as once, few or many, or as a class for expanded clones.

v_call	clone_size	cdr3_length	d_call	j_call	cdr3_aa	cdr3_nt
TRBV14	.	19	.	TRBJ2-3	CASSQDLAIGGPSTDTQYF	TGTGCCAGCAGCCAAGATCTTGCGATCGGGGGTCCCAGCACAGATACGCAGTATTTT
TRBV7-8	.	15	.	TRBJ2-7	CASTSSPLPLYEQYF	TGTGCCAGCACCTCTTCCCCTCTCCCTTTATACGAGCAGTACTTC
TRBV28	few	13	.	TRBJ2-7	CASSPPLPDEQYF	TGTGCCAGCAGTCCCCCTCTCCCGGACGAGCAGTACTTC
TRBV7-2	.	15	.	TRBJ1-2	CASSRSGAEGYGYTF	TGTGCCAGCAGCCGCTCAGGGGCGGAAGGGTATGGCTACACCTTC
TRBV11-2	.	14	.	TRBJ1-1	CASSSELYNTEAFF	TGTGCCAGCAGCTCGGAGTTGTATAACACTGAAGCTTTCTTT
TRBV10-3	.	15	TRBD1	TRBJ1-3	CATTLTGEAGNTIYF	TGTGCCACCACACTTACAGGGGAGGCTGGAAACACCATATATTTT
TRBV10-3	few	16	TRBD2	TRBJ2-7	CAISERGSGGSYEQYF	TGTGCCATCAGTGAAAGGGGTAGCGGGGGATCCTACGAGCAGTACTTC
TRBV30	.	13	.	TRBJ2-2	CAWSTRGTGELFF	TGTGCCTGGAGTACCCGGGGTACCGGGGAGCTGTTTTTT
TRBV7-2	few	14	TRBD2	TRBJ2-1	CASSVGLANNEQFF	TGTGCCAGCAGCGTGGGACTAGCCAACAATGAGCAGTTCTTC
TRBV2	.	12	.	TRBJ2-2	CASSDSGRELFF	TGTGCCAGCAGTGATTCCGGTCGGGAGCTGTTTTTT
TRBV10-1	.	16	.	TRBJ1-1	CASRPIGHGGNTEAFF	TGCGCCAGCAGGCCGATCGGGCACGGGGGGAACACTGAAGCTTTCTTT
TRBV29-1	.	12	TRBD1	TRBJ1-2	CSVATGGRGYTF	TGCAGCGTTGCCACAGGGGGTAGAGGCTACACCTTC
TRBV14	.	16	.	TRBJ1-1	CASSQARGRANTEAFF	TGTGCCAGCAGCCAAGCCAGGGGCAGGGCGAACACTGAAGCTTTCTTT
TRBV6-1	few	15	.	TRBJ1-6	CASSAAADSNSPLHF	TGTGCCAGCAGCGCCGCCGCCGACTCGAATTCACCCCTCCACTTT
TRBV29-1	once	13	TRBD1	TRBJ1-4	CSVNRGSNEKLFF	TGCAGCGTAAACAGGGGTTCTAATGAAAAACTGTTTTTT
TRBV15	once	15	.	TRBJ1-1	CATSRDVGAYTEAFF	TGTGCCACCAGCAGAGATGTAGGGGCCTACACTGAAGCTTTCTTT
TRBV4-3	.	16	.	TRBJ2-1	CASSQVLAGLNNEQFF	TGCGCCAGCAGCCAAGTTTTAGCAGGACTTAACAATGAGCAGTTCTTC
TRBV9	.	16	TRBD2	TRBJ2-3	CASSPTSGGFADTQYF	TGTGCCAGCAGCCCGACTAGCGGGGGGTTTGCAGATACGCAGTATTTT
TRBV27	.	15	.	TRBJ2-7	CASSISGGPSYEQYF	TGTGCCAGCAGCATTAGCGGAGGGCCGTCATACGAGCAGTACTTC
TRBV6-6	few	15	TRBD2	TRBJ2-3	CASSLLAGGGDTQYF	TGTGCCAGCAGTTTACTAGCGGGTGGGGGGGATACGCAGTATTTT
TRBV5-4	.	13	.	TRBJ2-5	CASSYRLQETQYF	TGTGCCAGCAGCTATCGGTTACAAGAGACCCAGTACTTC
TRBV25-1	few	14	TRBD2	TRBJ2-7	CASREAGGSYEQYF	TGTGCCAGCAGAGAAGCGGGAGGGTCCTACGAGCAGTACTTC
TRBV27	.	14	TRBD2	TRBJ2-5	CASSRTSDQETQYF	TGTGCCAGCAGTAGGACTAGCGACCAAGAGACCCAGTACTTC
TRBV7-9	few	15	.	TRBJ2-7	CASSFPLEGVYEQYF	TGTGCCAGCAGCTTCCCCCTAGAGGGGGTATACGAGCAGTACTTC
TRBV29-1	once	12	TRBD1	TRBJ2-5	CSAGTAQETQYF	TGCAGCGCCGGGACAGCGCAAGAGACCCAGTACTTC
TRBV28	.	19	.	TRBJ1-6	CASRKDKGDISSYNSPLHF	TGTGCCAGCAGGAAGGACAAGGGGGATATTAGCTCCTATAATTCACCCCTCCACTTT
TRBV5-1	.	14	.	TRBJ2-1	CASSLGIADFPQFF	TGCGCCAGCAGCTTGGGGATTGCGGACTTCCCCCAGTTCTTC
TRBV5-1	.	16	.	TRBJ2-2	CASSLGGTANTGELFF	TGCGCCAGCAGCCTAGGGGGGACAGCGAACACCGGGGAGCTGTTTTTT
TRBV30	.	14	TRBD1	TRBJ1-1	CAWRGQGRTTEAFF	TGTGCCTGGAGGGGACAGGGAAGGACCACTGAAGCTTTCTTT